Presented here are 7 T cell receptor beta chains from one specimen sequenced in a study of post-analysis software for immune sequencing data. General observations from the study: Included in a set of five TRBV segments more frequent in patients than controls were TRBV5-6, TRBV5-1 and TRBV20-1.

Unique molecular identifiers were carried by the TCR beta cDNA libraries. TCRdb re-derived calls from the PCR reads in MiXCR, one entry per CDR3 protein. This sample has hundreds of thousands of distinct CDR3 sequences, with around 40% found just once. What these receptors recognize is not known. Sample: blood. The receptors were sampled from a girl between 10 and 17 years old with multiple sclerosis.

V and J are TRBV12-3 or TRBV12-4 and TRBJ2-1, with TRBD2 matching 8 bases. This CDR3 is 19 amino acids long. Trimming at V came to 2 bases and at J to 1 base, leaving 13 bases not matched to a gene. CDR3 in DNA: TGTGCCAGCAGTTTATCCTGGGAAGGCGGGAGGATGTCCTACAATGAGCAGTTCTTC. It is translated as CASSLSWEGGRMSYNEQFF.

V usage is TRBV20-1 and J usage is TRBJ1-2; 8 bases are shared with TRBD1. There are 15 residues in the CDR3. V lost 2 bases and J lost 6; bases outside the gene matches: 11. The germline V gene encodes CDR1 DFQATT and CDR2 SNEGSKA (reference sequence). Here the CDR3 reads CSARLGVRQGNGYTF. CDR3 nucleotides: TGCAGTGCTAGACTAGGAGTTAGACAGGGGAATGGCTACACCTTC.

This clonotype has more than one count but fewer than ten. CDR3 in DNA: TGTGCCACCAGCAGCCGACAGGGGGTTGAAAAACTGTTTTTT. Translated: CATSSRQGVEKLFF. The chain is built from TRBV15 and TRBJ1-4, with 9 bases aligning to TRBD1. Germline trimming cut 3 bases from V and 7 bases from J; bases unmatched to any gene: 3. CDR1 is LNHNV, CDR2 YYDKDF, per germline (reference sequence). This CDR3 contains 14 residues.

This sequence joins TRBV10-3 and TRBJ2-1; D remains ambiguous. The V end lost 0 bases, the J end lost 2 bases, and 8 bases lay between the germline ends. The CDR3 is made up of 15 amino acids. CDR1 is ENHRY and CDR2 is SYGVKD in the germline V gene. The CDR3 loop is CAISESQVTYNEQFF. The CDR3 DNA reads TGTGCCATCAGTGAGTCCCAGGTCACCTACAATGAGCAGTTCTTC.

The rearrangement joins TRBV2 to TRBJ2-7; D not certain. Germline CDR1 reads SNHLY; CDR2 reads FYNNEI. Trimming pared 3 bases from V and 0 bases from J, leaving 12 bases between. The CDR3 spans 15 residues. The CDR3 sequence is CASSDTPFNSYEQYF. CDR3 bases: TGTGCCAGCAGTGATACTCCTTTTAACTCCTACGAGCAGTACTTC. Drawing the rest from reference TRBV2 and TRBJ2-7, the complete variable domain is EPEVTQTPSHQVTQMGQEVILRCVPISNHLYFYWYRQILGQKVEFLVSFYNNEISEKSEIFDDQFSVERPDGSNFTLKIRSTKLEDSAMYFCASSDTPFNSYEQYFGPGTRLTVT.

This clonotype has only a few counts. The chain has TRBV29-1 and TRBJ1-1, with 8 bases matching TRBD1. Germline V gives CDR1 SQVTM, CDR2 ANQGSEA. With V trimmed by 1 base and J by 8 bases, 6 bases remained unmatched. The CDR3 has 13 amino acids. In nucleotides, the CDR3 is TGCAGCGTTGAAGGGCAGGGGGCGCCCGAAGCTTTCTTT. Translated, it gives CSVEGQGAPEAFF.

The rearrangement uses TRBV3-1 and TRBJ2-5; 7 bases are shared with TRBD1. V was pared by 4 bases and J by 5 bases, with 10 bases of the junction left unmatched. Germline V CDR1 and CDR2: LGHDT, YNNKEL (reference sequence). The CDR3 extends over 15 amino acids. The CDR3 sequence is CASSRLGTVGETQYF. The CDR3 DNA reads as TGTGCCAGCAGCCGGCTCGGGACAGTCGGGGAGACCCAGTACTTC.